The rows below give T cell receptor beta chains drawn from one sample of a study of shared clonotypes between healthy human individuals. The assay was immunoSEQ multiplex PCR, and TCRdb's table has in-frame clones only and misses some. Here the sample spans roughly 590,000 clones, nearly 97% being singletons. What was sequenced was naive CD8+ T cells sorted from blood. These TCRs come from a woman aged 25 to 39 in good health. The CDR3 runs from the conserved cysteine through the conserved F or W. D genes are given only for firm matches.

d_call v_call cdr3_aa
. TRBV19 CASSIDQEETQYF
. TRBV7-9 CASSSGGNQPQHF
TRBD2 TRBV7-9 CASSYSGGSADTQYF
. TRBV27 CASSSNSYNEQFF
TRBD2 TRBV9 CASSSGLAGGRTGELFF
TRBD1 TRBV2 CASSDPDRGRGTEAFF
. TRBV6-1 CASSVGRNYGYTF
. TRBV2 CASSAWVRGAYNEQFF
. TRBV9 CASSADGQTGELFF
TRBD1 TRBV27 CASWTGGGEQFF
. TRBV14 CASSQFNQPQHF
TRBD1 TRBV5-6 CASSWDRATYEQYF
. TRBV19 CASSIGGGTHGYTF
. TRBV13 CASSPSWARAETQYF
. TRBV27 CASSSSGTLYEQYF
TRBD1 TRBV7-8 CASSSGTGYNEQFF
. TRBV27 CASSFVGSRNEQYF
. TRBV7-3 CASSPLGGAGTDTQYF
. TRBV27 CASSLSMSRGETQYF
. TRBV27 CASMEGLEQFF
. TRBV28 CATTMAGNSGNTIYF
TRBD1 TRBV6-4 CASSESTGASYGYTF
. TRBV28 CASSLPIEGELASYNEQFF
TRBD1 TRBV9 CASSVGDSSQPQHF
. TRBV4-2 CASSRTNEGQFNYGYTF
TRBD2 TRBV28 CASSLGGRGETQYF
. TRBV2 CASSEAYNSPYEQYF
. TRBV27 CASSGSRDYEQYF
. TRBV27 CASSLAGSSYNEQFF
. TRBV21-1 CASGYYEQYF
. TRBV11-2 CASSLVGTGDNEQFF
TRBD2 TRBV2 CASSEAWNSGSYEQYF
TRBD1 TRBV2 CASSDRGEGAQGEEQYF
. TRBV9 CASSVFLKGDTQYF
TRBD2 TRBV28 CASSFLMGGRASNRYNEQFF
TRBD1 TRBV11-3 CASTGQGANGELFF
. TRBV27 CASGLAGANQPQHF
. TRBV15 CATSRSGDDLKYNEQFF
TRBD2 TRBV7-8 CASGLAGLTAGFNEQFF
TRBD2 TRBV11-2 CASRGLADSYEQYF
TRBD2 TRBV4-2 CASSQAPLAQSFYEQYF
. TRBV6-5 CASSYSKGTMNTEAFF
TRBD2 TRBV7-9 CASLGLAAGEQYF
. TRBV5-5 CASSERGGYGYTF
. TRBV4-1 CASSQAFIGGELFF
. TRBV15 CATSRPSGNTIYF
TRBD1 TRBV27 CASSFRYEGADGYTF
TRBD1 TRBV2 CASRFGTGEGYTF
TRBD2 TRBV7-9 CASGYTSGEQYF
. TRBV6-1 CASSENGQASEKLFF